The rows below give T cell receptor beta chains drawn from one sample of a study of blood T cell repertoires in COVID-19. TCRdb's table, derived via immunoSEQ multiplex PCR, lists solely in-frame clones and lacks some. The sample carries roughly 240,000 clones, more than 75% recorded once. The sequencing sample was made of peripheral blood. These receptor sequences come from a woman aged 55-70 years who had recovered from COVID-19. Both conserved end residues are part of each CDR3. The D gene is left open where the match is weak. Where a row states a size, it is once, few, many or the class of an expanded clone; other rows omit it.

V,D,J,size,CDR3,DNA
TRBV9,-,TRBJ1-6,-,CASSVGVAGSPLHF,TGTGCCAGCAGCGTGGGGGTGGCGGGATCACCCCTCCACTTT
TRBV18,TRBD2,TRBJ2-3,-,CASSPVFSGGSTDTQYF,TGTGCCAGCTCACCGGTGTTTAGCGGGGGGAGCACAGATACGCAGTATTTT
TRBV14,-,TRBJ1-2,-,CASSQEGSTGNYGYTF,TGTGCCAGCAGCCAAGAAGGCAGTACAGGGAACTATGGCTACACCTTC
TRBV19,-,TRBJ1-1,-,CASSFQDWPPAEAFF,TGTGCCAGTAGTTTCCAAGACTGGCCCCCGGCTGAAGCTTTCTTT
TRBV3-1/TRBV3-2,TRBD1,TRBJ2-7,-,CASSPGQGDGYEQYF,TGTGCCAGCAGCCCGGGACAGGGAGATGGCTACGAGCAGTACTTC
TRBV19,TRBD1,TRBJ1-2,-,CASSADRVYSNGYTF,TGTGCCAGTAGTGCCGACAGGGTGTATAGCAATGGCTACACCTTC
TRBV27,-,TRBJ1-6,-,CASSARKLLANPLHF,TGTGCCAGCAGTGCCCGCAAGTTACTCGCTAATCCCCTCCACTTT
TRBV28,-,TRBJ2-2,-,CASREQGAGELFF,TGTGCCAGCAGGGAACAGGGTGCCGGGGAGCTGTTTTTT
TRBV5-1,TRBD1,TRBJ1-3,-,CASSARRQGARNTIYF,TGCGCCAGCAGCGCCCGGAGGCAGGGGGCTCGAAACACCATATATTTT
TRBV7-9,TRBD1,TRBJ2-2,-,CASSPAIGDRGARELFF,TGTGCCAGCAGCCCCGCAATAGGCGACAGGGGAGCGAGGGAGCTGTTTTTT
TRBV4-1,TRBD2,TRBJ2-3,-,CASSRGLAGLIRTDTQYF,TGCGCCAGCAGCCGGGGACTAGCGGGGTTGATCCGCACAGATACGCAGTATTTT
TRBV7-8,-,TRBJ2-7,-,CASGTAEISYEQYF,TGTGCCAGCGGAACCGCGGAGATCTCCTACGAGCAGTACTTC
TRBV27,-,TRBJ2-1,-,CASSLGGNEQFF,TGTGCCAGCAGTTTAGGGGGGAATGAGCAGTTCTTC
TRBV5-1,-,TRBJ2-7,-,CASRESSEDEQYF,TGCGCCAGCAGAGAGAGCTCTGAAGACGAGCAGTACTTC
TRBV19,-,TRBJ2-7,-,CASSMGGADAGYEQYF,TGTGCCAGTAGTATGGGGGGGGCAGACGCTGGCTACGAGCAGTACTTC
TRBV9,TRBD1,TRBJ2-1,-,CASSLTGQRRYNEQFF,TGTGCCAGCAGCCTAACGGGACAGCGACGATACAATGAGCAGTTCTTC
TRBV19,TRBD2,TRBJ2-7,-,CASSMASGPYEQYF,TGTGCCAGTAGTATGGCTAGCGGACCCTACGAGCAGTACTTC
TRBV20-1,-,TRBJ1-1,-,CSARNRIEAFF,TGCAGTGCCCGTAACAGGATCGAAGCTTTCTTT
TRBV21-1,-,TRBJ2-7,-,CASSNQGTSGATYEQYF,TGTGCCAGCAGCAATCAAGGGACTAGCGGCGCGACCTACGAGCAGTACTTC
TRBV5-1,TRBD1,TRBJ2-3,-,CASSLGGQGASDTQYF,TGCGCCAGCAGCTTAGGGGGACAGGGGGCATCGGATACGCAGTATTTT
TRBV7-2,-,TRBJ2-2,-,CASSLTQLETGELFF,TGTGCCAGCTCCCTTACCCAATTGGAGACCGGGGAGCTGTTTTTT
TRBV19,TRBD1,TRBJ2-1,once,CASRGRSEQFF,TGTGCCTCAAGGGGGCGGAGTGAGCAGTTCTTC
TRBV5-1,-,TRBJ2-1,-,CASSNTGSSYNEQFF,TGCGCCAGCAGCAATACAGGGTCCTCCTACAATGAGCAGTTCTTC
TRBV7-2,TRBD1,TRBJ2-4,-,CASSAGQGDNIQYF,TGTGCCAGCAGCGCGGGACAGGGGGACAACATTCAGTACTTC
TRBV28,TRBD1,TRBJ1-5,once,CASRRAGGQQPQHF,TGTGCCAGCAGGCGTGCAGGGGGACAACAGCCCCAGCATTTT
TRBV7-3,-,TRBJ2-2,-,CASSPAPGIRTGELFF,TGTGCCAGCAGCCCCGCCCCCGGGATACGGACCGGGGAGCTGTTTTTT
TRBV28,-,TRBJ2-5,-,CASRAPLETQYF,TGTGCCAGCAGGGCTCCATTGGAGACCCAGTACTTC
TRBV5-1,TRBD1,TRBJ2-1,-,CASSLAAGQGTNEQFF,TGCGCCAGCAGCTTGGCCGCGGGACAGGGGACGAATGAGCAGTTCTTC
TRBV7-2,-,TRBJ1-5,-,CASSPEGNHQPQHF,TGTGCCAGCAGCCCGGAGGGAAACCATCAGCCCCAGCATTTT
TRBV7-9,-,TRBJ2-5,-,CASSPLRETQYF,TGTGCCAGCAGCCCCCTGCGAGAGACCCAGTACTTC
TRBV15,-,TRBJ1-6,-,CATSRDLRLGEPLHF,TGTGCCACCAGCAGAGATTTAAGGTTAGGGGAACCCCTCCACTTT
TRBV14,TRBD1,TRBJ1-6,once,CASSQGTGVSPLHF,TGTGCCAGCAGCCAAGGGACAGGCGTTTCACCCCTCCACTTT
TRBV15,TRBD1,TRBJ1-3,once,CATSREGTANTIYF,TGTGCCACCAGCAGAGAAGGGACAGCCAACACCATATATTTT
TRBV5-5,-,TRBJ1-5,few,CASSLGLGAQPQHF,TGTGCCAGCAGCTTGGGTTTGGGGGCTCAGCCCCAGCATTTT
TRBV28,TRBD2,TRBJ2-3,-,CASSSQGSGGTDTQYF,TGTGCCAGCAGTTCCCAGGGGAGCGGGGGAACAGATACGCAGTATTTT
TRBV28,TRBD1,TRBJ1-5,few,CASSPGGASQPQHF,TGTGCCAGCAGCCCAGGGGGCGCATCTCAGCCCCAGCATTTT
TRBV6-5,TRBD1,TRBJ1-2,-,CASRATGDYGYTF,TGTGCCAGCAGAGCCACAGGGGACTATGGCTACACCTTC
TRBV6-5,-,TRBJ1-5,-,CASSYRGQRRNQPQHF,TGTGCCAGCAGTTACCGGGGACAACGGCGCAATCAGCCCCAGCATTTT
TRBV19,TRBD1,TRBJ2-7,-,CASSRDSLGEQYF,TGTGCCAGTAGCCGGGACAGCCTGGGGGAGCAGTACTTC
TRBV12-3/TRBV12-4,-,TRBJ2-3,-,CASTLLADTQYF,TGTGCCAGCACCCTCTTAGCAGATACGCAGTATTTT
TRBV2,-,TRBJ2-7,-,CASSGGGTRGQYF,TGTGCCAGCAGTGGAGGAGGAACAAGAGGGCAGTACTTC
TRBV11-1,TRBD1,TRBJ2-7,few,CASSPGQGYEQYF,TGTGCCAGCAGCCCCGGACAGGGCTACGAGCAGTACTTC
TRBV15,TRBD1,TRBJ2-3,-,CATSTWTGVPDTQYF,TGTGCCACCAGCACATGGACAGGGGTTCCAGATACGCAGTATTTT
TRBV20-1,-,TRBJ2-7,-,CSAGSRYEQYF,TGCAGTGCCGGTTCCCGATACGAGCAGTACTTC
TRBV7-3,-,TRBJ2-7,once,CASSLGQDDSYEQYF,TGTGCCAGCAGCTTAGGGCAGGATGACTCCTACGAGCAGTACTTC
TRBV2,TRBD1,TRBJ2-7,-,CASSERSPGQGMEQYF,TGTGCCAGCAGTGAAAGGAGTCCGGGACAGGGGATGGAGCAGTACTTC
TRBV4-1,TRBD1,TRBJ1-6,-,CASSQPDRDNSPLHF,TGCGCCAGCAGCCAACCGGACAGGGATAATTCACCCCTCCACTTT